Sequencing of this T cell receptor beta chain was carried out in a study of T cells in tumors after PD-1 blockade. Study-wide context: Each patient got pembrolizumab 200 mg every 3 weeks or cemiplimab 350 mg every 2 weeks. A subset received ongoing vismodegib 150 mg daily alongside anti-PD-1 therapy. Whole-study findings and limits: Expanded exhausted CD8+ clones after therapy were mostly novel clonotypes.

TCRdb keeps only in-frame clones here, not all; method: immunoSEQ multiplex PCR. The table shows about 5,800 clones, with around 62% occurring only once. This clone is a singleton in its sample. Antigen: not known. V trimming: 2 bases; J trimming: 6 bases; junction bases outside the gene matches: 3. This CDR3 contains 14 residues. Germline CDR1 and CDR2: SGHKS and YYEKEE (reference sequence). This TCR was recovered from a human donor with basal cell carcinoma. V is TRBV5-5 and J is TRBJ2-4; 9 bases align to TRBD2. This specimen consisted of tumor tissue, obtained before anti-PD-1 treatment. The CDR3 DNA reads TGTGCCAGCAGCTTAGGTAGCGGGGGAAACATTCAGTACTTC. Protein sequence: CASSLGSGGNIQYF. Full variable domain (outside the CDR3, taken from reference TRBV5-5 and TRBJ2-4): DAGVTQSPTHLIKTRGQQVTLRCSPISGHKSVSWYQQVLGQGPQFIFQYYEKEERGRGNFPDRFSARQFPNYSSELNVNALLLGDSALYLCASSLGSGGNIQYFGAGTRLSVL.